This T cell receptor beta chain emerged from a study of cytomegalovirus exposure and HLA in healthy donors. This CDR3 is built from 13 residues. Deletions cut 5 bases from V and 4 bases from J, with 11 bases between. CDR1 and CDR2 (germline): SEHNR, FQNEAQ (reference sequence). Regarding the study as a whole: The classifier was said to identify cytomegalovirus status with high specificity and sensitivity.

About this clone: Its specificity is not known.

The PCR employed 60 Vbeta primers together with 13 Jbeta primers. Here immunoSEQ multiplex PCR was the method, and the copy in TCRdb shows in-frame clones only, minus some. This table holds some 170,000 clones, approximately 80% found once. The chain combines TRBV7-9 with TRBJ1-1; weak D call: TRBD1 (6 bases). This clonotype was sampled from a woman aged 25 to 39 in good health and CMV-seropositive. The sample was PBMCs. The CDR3 protein is CASSAEGGTEAFF. In nucleotides, the CDR3 is TGTGCCAGCAGCGCCGAAGGGGGCACTGAAGCTTTCTTT.